Listed below are T cell receptor beta chains from one sample, sequenced in a study of blood T cell repertoires in COVID-19. Some clones are missing from TCRdb's copy, which holds only in-frame ones; the method was immunoSEQ multiplex PCR. The table includes approximately 230,000 clones, 85% to 90% detected once. Input material: PBMCs or T cells enriched from blood (not recorded which). These receptors were obtained from a man aged 40-49 years who had recovered from COVID-19. CDR3s include the opening cysteine and the closing phenylalanine or tryptophan. A D gene is named only where the DNA matches it firmly. Expanded clones get a size class; other rows say once, few or many, or leave the size out.

d_gene,abundance,v_gene,j_gene,CDR3nt,CDR3aa
NA,NA,TRBV5-4,TRBJ1-2,TGTGCCAGCAGCTTGTCCGCTGGCGGTTCTAACTATGGCTACACCTTC,CASSLSAGGSNYGYTF
NA,NA,TRBV18,TRBJ2-3,TGTGCCAGCTCACCACCCTCAGATACGCAGTATTTT,CASSPPSDTQYF
NA,many,TRBV28,TRBJ1-6,TGTGCCAGCAGTTTACCCCGACAGGAGAGGGGGTATATGGGGAATTCACCCCTCCACTTT,CASSLPRQERGYMGNSPLHF
NA,few,TRBV28,TRBJ1-6,TGTGCCAGCAGTTTAGGGGCCAAGGGTCCCCTCCACTTT,CASSLGAKGPLHF
TRBD1,NA,TRBV4-2,TRBJ2-7,TGTGCCAGCAGCCAAGAAGAGGGACAGGGTGGATACGAGCAGTACTTC,CASSQEEGQGGYEQYF
NA,NA,TRBV14,TRBJ2-1,TGTGCCAGCAGCCAAGAATCCCAATCTAGACTGAGCTCCTACAATGAGCAGTTCTTC,CASSQESQSRLSSYNEQFF
TRBD1,NA,TRBV19,TRBJ1-2,TGTGCCAGTAACCCTCAGGGGGCGCGCTATGGCTACACCTTC,CASNPQGARYGYTF
NA,NA,TRBV7-2,TRBJ2-7,TGTGCCAGCAGCGGACAAGGGCAGTACTACGAGCAGTACTTC,CASSGQGQYYEQYF
TRBD1,NA,TRBV19,TRBJ1-5,TGTGCCAGTGTGACAGGGGATTATAGCAATCAGCCCCAGCATTTT,CASVTGDYSNQPQHF
TRBD2,few,TRBV3-1/TRBV3-2,TRBJ2-1,TGTGCCAGCAGCCGACTAGCGGGAGACAATGAGCAGTTCTTC,CASSRLAGDNEQFF
TRBD1,NA,TRBV30,TRBJ1-2,TGTGCCTGGAGTACCCTGACAGGGGTCTATGGCTACACCTTC,CAWSTLTGVYGYTF
TRBD1,NA,TRBV5-1,TRBJ2-5,TGCGCCAGCAGTTTACAGGGGGCCAGGGAGACCCAGTACTTC,CASSLQGARETQYF
NA,NA,TRBV6-5,TRBJ1-5,TGTGCCAGCAGTTACGGACAGAGCAATCAGCCCCAGCATTTT,CASSYGQSNQPQHF
TRBD1,NA,TRBV9,TRBJ2-5,TGTGCCAGCAGCGTAGAGGACAGGCAAGAGACCCAGTACTTC,CASSVEDRQETQYF
TRBD1,once,TRBV5-1,TRBJ2-7,TGCGCCAGCACCTCAACAGGGGGACGGGGCGAGCAGTACTTC,CASTSTGGRGEQYF
NA,NA,TRBV11-2,TRBJ1-3,TGTGCCAGCAGCTTGGGCGGAAACACCATATATTTT,CASSLGGNTIYF
NA,once,TRBV7-9,TRBJ2-7,TGTGCCAGCAGCTCCCCTGCGTTCCGCGAGCAGTACTTC,CASSSPAFREQYF
NA,NA,TRBV25-1,TRBJ1-1,TGTGCCAGCAGGGACAGCCGCACTGAAGCTTTCTTT,CASRDSRTEAFF
TRBD1,NA,TRBV7-7,TRBJ2-5,TGTGCCAGCAGCTTACGGACAGGGAAAAACCAAGAGACCCAGTACTTC,CASSLRTGKNQETQYF
NA,NA,TRBV5-4,TRBJ2-3,TGTGCCAGCAGCTTGGGGGAGACGGTCACAGATACGCAGTATTTT,CASSLGETVTDTQYF
TRBD2,NA,TRBV7-7,TRBJ2-3,TGTGCTAGCAGCTCCTCCCTAGCGGGGGCCACAGATACGCAGTATTTT,CASSSSLAGATDTQYF
TRBD1,once,TRBV24-1,TRBJ2-1,TGTGCCACCAGTGATCCCGGGACAGGGGTTTACAATGAGCAGTTCTTC,CATSDPGTGVYNEQFF
TRBD1,NA,TRBV5-3,TRBJ1-2,TGTGCCAGAAGCGACCGGGACAGGGGCGCCTATGGCTACACCTTC,CARSDRDRGAYGYTF
TRBD2,NA,TRBV27,TRBJ2-1,TGTGCCAGCAGGGACGGGACTAGCGGGAACAATGAGCAGTTCTTC,CASRDGTSGNNEQFF
TRBD1,NA,TRBV5-6,TRBJ1-1,TGTGCCAGCAGCTTGGCCGGGGTCAGGGGGGAGACTGAAGCTTTCTTT,CASSLAGVRGETEAFF
TRBD2,NA,TRBV3-1/TRBV3-2,TRBJ2-7,TGTGCCAGCAGCCCCCGGAGTAGCGGGTGGTCTGGGCAGTACTTC,CASSPRSSGWSGQYF
NA,few,TRBV19,TRBJ1-1,TGTGCCAGTAGTAGGGGCGAGTTCACTGAAGCTTTCTTT,CASSRGEFTEAFF
NA,NA,TRBV7-9,TRBJ1-1,TGTGCCAGCAGCTTAGGGGCAGGGAACACTGAAGCTTTCTTT,CASSLGAGNTEAFF
NA,NA,TRBV2,TRBJ2-3,TGTGCCAGTCAGTCCGGCACAGATACGCAGTATTTT,CASQSGTDTQYF
NA,few,TRBV4-1,TRBJ2-7,TGCGCCAGCAGCCAAGATCGATCGGGAGTCTCCTACGAGCAGTACTTC,CASSQDRSGVSYEQYF
TRBD2,NA,TRBV9,TRBJ2-3,TGTGCCAGCAGCGTAGCCCGTAGCGGGGGAGATAGCACAGATACGCAGTATTTT,CASSVARSGGDSTDTQYF
NA,NA,TRBV10-3,TRBJ2-5,TGTGCCATCAAACCGGGACTTGGGATGGAGACCCAGTACTTC,CAIKPGLGMETQYF
TRBD1,NA,TRBV29-1,TRBJ1-3,TGCAGCGTTGAAGCCGACAGGGCTGGAAACACCATATATTTT,CSVEADRAGNTIYF